The 9 T cell receptor beta chains given below trace back to one sample, sequenced in a study of blood T cell repertoires in COVID-19. The assay was immunoSEQ multiplex PCR, and TCRdb's table has in-frame clones only and misses some. The sample holds more than 100,000 clones, 80% seen once. Specimen: peripheral blood. These receptors were taken from a man aged 55 to 70 with active or convalescent COVID-19.

This sequence joins TRBV6-5 and TRBJ1-4; D is unresolved. This CDR3 has 13 amino acids. V was trimmed by 6 bases and J by 8 bases, leaving 13 bases between them. The germline V gene has CDR1 MNHEY and CDR2 SVGAGI. CDR3 DNA: TGTGCCAGCAGCCAACGGGAAGGCGAAAAACTGTTTTTT. This sequence encodes CASSQREGEKLFF.

This sequence joins TRBV2 and TRBJ2-5; 13 bases are shared with TRBD2. Germline loops: CDR1 SNHLY, CDR2 FYNNEI. CDR3 length equals 15 residues. The junction had 2 bases not matched to a gene; V was cut back by 7 bases and J by 0 bases. For the CDR3, the DNA is TGTGCCAGCAAAGGGACTAGCGGGAACCAAGAGACCCAGTACTTC. Translation: CASKGTSGNQETQYF.

J is TRBJ2-4 and V is TRBV11-2; D is uncertain. This CDR3 contains 14 residues. Germline V gene lookup returns CDR1 SGHAT and CDR2 FQNNGV. V was cut by 1 base and J by 7 bases, with 11 bases left in between. The CDR3 coding sequence is TGTGCCAGCAGCTTAGGGGTCGCGAGGAACATTCAGTACTTC. Translated, it gives CASSLGVARNIQYF.

The chain is built from TRBV4-2 and TRBJ2-2, with TRBD1 as a possible D gene (6 bases). V was pared by 1 base and J by 2 bases, with 20 bases between. Germline V gene lookup returns CDR1 LGHNA and CDR2 YNFKEQ. This CDR3 contains 19 residues. This CDR3 is CASSQGPGHRILNTGELFF. The CDR3 nucleotides read TGTGCCAGCAGCCAAGGTCCGGGACACCGTATCCTCAACACCGGGGAGCTGTTTTTT.

DNA of the CDR3: TGTGCCAGCAGTCCGGAAGGATGGCGGGGCCAGTACTTC. This sequence encodes CASSPEGWRGQYF. The rearrangement joins TRBV25-1 to TRBJ2-7; possible D gene TRBD2, 6 bases. The germline gives CDR1 MGHDK, CDR2 SYGVNS. CDR3 size: 13 residues. Trimming stripped 5 bases from V and 10 bases from J, with 18 bases between.

The chain is built from TRBV5-5 and TRBJ2-3; 10 bases agree with TRBD1. The CDR3 is 15 residues long. Germline loops: CDR1 SGHKS, CDR2 YYEKEE (reference sequence). J lost 3 bases, V lost 4 bases, and 5 bases had no gene match. DNA of the CDR3: TGTGCCAGCAGCCCCGGGACAGGGGTAACAGATACGCAGTATTTT. This translates into CASSPGTGVTDTQYF.

This clone showed up just a few times. The V call is TRBV5-1, the J call TRBJ1-2, with 7 bases fitting TRBD1. Unmatched junction bases numbered 5, after V lost 4 bases and J lost 2 bases. The germline gives CDR1 SGHRS, CDR2 YFSETQ. The CDR3 runs to 14 residues. CDR3: CASSGSGGNYGYTF. The CDR3 DNA sequence: TGCGCCAGCAGCGGGTCAGGGGGAAACTATGGCTACACCTTC.

The chain has TRBV29-1 and TRBJ1-1; 8 bases line up with TRBD1. The V gene end was trimmed by 6 bases and the J gene end by 0 bases; junction bases not matched to a gene: 6. Germline V gene data show CDR1 as SQVTM and CDR2 as ANQGSEA. CDR3 length: 14 amino acids. In DNA, the CDR3 is TGCAGCGTACAGGGGGTAAGGATGAACACTGAAGCTTTCTTT. This sequence encodes CSVQGVRMNTEAFF.

This clone was detected only once. The chain employs TRBV19 and TRBJ2-2; 8 bases map to TRBD1. Germline V gives CDR1 LNHDA, CDR2 SQIVND (reference sequence). This CDR3 comprises 13 residues. With 5 bases clipped from V and 7 bases from J, the junction kept 3 bases outside the gene matches. For the CDR3, the DNA is TGTGCCAGTAGTCCAGGGGGCGTCGGGGAGCTGTTTTTT. This gives the protein CASSPGGVGELFF. The entire variable domain, with the rest obtained from reference TRBV19 and TRBJ2-2, is as follows: DGGITQSPKYLFRKEGQNVTLSCEQNLNHDAMYWYRQDPGQGLRLIYYSQIVNDFQKGDIAEGYSVSREKKESFPLTVTSAQKNPTAFYLCASSPGGVGELFFGEGSRLTVL.